This T cell receptor beta chain was observed in a study of HIV-infected patients and healthy controls. Within the sample, this clonotype is medium-sized. cDNA was made from approximately 500 ng RNA using alpha and beta constant primers. Alpha and beta chain libraries were made separately by chain-specific third strand synthesis with multiplexing indices. A single record per CDR3 protein comes from TCRdb applying MiXCR to the 5' RACE reads. The table includes roughly 20,000 distinct CDR3 sequences, about 12% detected once. Germline V CDR1 and CDR2: MDHEN, SYDVKM. The CDR3 extends over 16 amino acids. Trimming removed 1 base from V and 8 bases from J, with 20 bases in between. Whole blood was used without fractionation, so all unsorted peripheral T cells were included.

The sequence came from an adult in good health. The chain links TRBV28 to TRBJ1-2; maybe TRBD1 (6 bases). Material for sequencing was blood. CDR3 coding DNA: TGTGCCAGCAGTTTATCTACAGGGAGGCCGCTTGAGGGCTACACCTTC. It encodes CASSLSTGRPLEGYTF.